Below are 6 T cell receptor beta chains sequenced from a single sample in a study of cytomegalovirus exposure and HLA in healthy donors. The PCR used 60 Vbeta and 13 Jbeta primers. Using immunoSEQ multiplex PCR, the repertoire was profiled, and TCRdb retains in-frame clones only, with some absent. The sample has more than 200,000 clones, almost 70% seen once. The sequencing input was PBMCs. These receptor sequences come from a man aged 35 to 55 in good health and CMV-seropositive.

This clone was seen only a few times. The CDR3, as DNA: TGCGCCAGCAGCTTGGTTCCTACAGGGGGGATGAACACTGAAGCTTTCTTT. Protein product: CASSLVPTGGMNTEAFF. V is TRBV5-1 and J is TRBJ1-1; 8 bases match TRBD1. Trimming took 0 bases from V and 0 from J; bases not matched to a gene: 7. Germline assignment: CDR1 SGHRS and CDR2 YFSETQ. This CDR3 has 17 amino acids.

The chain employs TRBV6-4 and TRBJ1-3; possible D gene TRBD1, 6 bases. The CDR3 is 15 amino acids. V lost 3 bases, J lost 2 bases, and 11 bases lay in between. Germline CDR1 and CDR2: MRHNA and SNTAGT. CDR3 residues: CASSEAGEPGNTIYF. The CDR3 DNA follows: TGTGCCAGCAGTGAAGCAGGGGAACCTGGAAACACCATATATTTT.

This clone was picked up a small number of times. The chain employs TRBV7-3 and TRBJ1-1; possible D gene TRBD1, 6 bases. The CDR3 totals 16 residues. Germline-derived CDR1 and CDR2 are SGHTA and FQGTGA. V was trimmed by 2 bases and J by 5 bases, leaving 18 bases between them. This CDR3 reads CASSLPGSDQGTEAFF. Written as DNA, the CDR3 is TGTGCCAGCAGCTTACCCGGAAGTGACCAGGGGACTGAAGCTTTCTTT.

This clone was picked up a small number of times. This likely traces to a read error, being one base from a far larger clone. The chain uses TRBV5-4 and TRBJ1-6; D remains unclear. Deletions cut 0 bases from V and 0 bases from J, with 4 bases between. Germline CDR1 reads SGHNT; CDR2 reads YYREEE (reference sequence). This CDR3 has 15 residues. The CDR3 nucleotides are TGTGCCAGCAGCTTGGGCAGCTCCTATAATTCACCCCTCCACTTT. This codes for CASSLGSSYNSPLHF.

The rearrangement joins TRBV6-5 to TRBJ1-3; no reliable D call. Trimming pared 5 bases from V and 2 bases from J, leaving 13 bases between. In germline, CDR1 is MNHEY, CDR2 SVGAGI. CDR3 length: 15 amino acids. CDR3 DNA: TGTGCCAGCAGTCCCTCTTGGCAGGCTGGAAACACCATATATTTT. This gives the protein CASSPSWQAGNTIYF.

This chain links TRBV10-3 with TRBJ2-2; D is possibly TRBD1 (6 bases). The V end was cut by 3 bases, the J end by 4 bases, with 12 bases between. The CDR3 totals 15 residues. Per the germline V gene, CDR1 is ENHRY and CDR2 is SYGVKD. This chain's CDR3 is CAISDRGPPTGELFF. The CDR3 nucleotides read TGTGCCATCAGTGACAGGGGACCCCCCACCGGGGAGCTGTTTTTT.